The 4 T cell receptor beta chains listed next were all sequenced from one sample in a study of T cells in Graves' hyperthyroidism and ophthalmopathy. Amplification of TCR beta CDR3 regions used RNA as the template. During a first-round RT-PCR of the TCR CDR3, the HTBI primer set was used. TCRdb re-derived calls from the multiplex PCR reads in MiXCR, one entry per CDR3 protein. The sample holds about 740,000 distinct CDR3 sequences, around 15% seen once. Sequenced material: blood. These receptors were collected from a woman aged 18-29 years with Graves' hyperthyroidism.

In the case of this clonotype: Possible read error: a much larger clone is one base away. The V and J genes are TRBV25-1 and TRBJ1-6; D is unresolved. The V end was cut by 4 bases, the J end by 3 bases, with 4 bases between. The length of the CDR3 is 13 residues. The germline CDR1 and CDR2 sequences are MGHDK and SYGVNS. As DNA, the CDR3 is TGTGCCAGCAGTGCCTTCTATAATTCACCCCTCCACTTT. Amino acid sequence: CASSAFYNSPLHF.

The chain is built from TRBV30 and TRBJ2-1; 7 positions agree with TRBD1. With V trimmed by 8 bases and J by 13 bases, 17 bases remained unmatched. Germline CDR1 reads GTSNPN; CDR2 reads SVGIG (reference sequence). This CDR3 has 13 residues. The CDR3, as DNA: TGTGCCGGAATCCGGGACAGCTTTCTGGACCAGTTCTTC. Protein product: CAGIRDSFLDQFF. Looking up the rest from reference TRBV30 and TRBJ2-1 gives the full variable domain: SQTIHQWPATLVQPVGSPLSLECTVEGTSNPNLYWYRQAAGRGLQLLFYSVGIGQISSEVPQNLSASRPQDRQFILSSKKLLLSDSGFYLCAGIRDSFLDQFFGPGTRLTVL.

This clonotype was counted at least ten times. One junction end does not reproduce the germline sequence, and a read error may be involved. CDR3 DNA sequence: TGTGCCAGCAGTTTAGACAGCACAGATACGCAGTATTTT. This gives the protein CASSLDSTDTQYF. The rearrangement links TRBV7-2 to TRBJ2-3, with D uncertain. This CDR3 comprises 13 residues. In germline, CDR1 is SGHTA, CDR2 FQGNSA.

The sample holds many counts of this clonotype. The rearrangement uses TRBV2 and TRBJ1-5; possible D gene TRBD1, 5 bases. Germline values: CDR1 SNHLY, CDR2 FYNNEI. The CDR3 has 15 residues. V lost 8 bases and J lost 0, with 14 bases in between. Here the CDR3 reads CASHGTAYSNQPQHF. The CDR3 DNA reads TGTGCCAGCCACGGGACCGCATATAGCAATCAGCCCCAGCATTTT.